These 24 T cell receptor beta chains originate from one sample sequenced in a study of CD8 T cells in Susac syndrome. A quantity of about 0.5 to 1 ug RNA underwent reverse transcription using random hexamers. TCRdb passed the immunoSEQ multiplex PCR reads through MiXCR, listing each CDR3 protein once. The table records around 130,000 distinct CDR3 sequences, about 95% of them present only once. The sample taken for sequencing was CD4+ T cells from PBMCs. Receptors originate from a human donor in good health.

This sequence joins TRBV6-2 or TRBV6-3 and TRBJ2-7, with D perhaps TRBD1 (8 bases). CDR3 length: 17 residues. The ends were cut back, 2 bases at V and 2 bases at J, with 19 bases in the middle. Germline V CDR1 and CDR2: MNHEY, SVGEGT. The CDR3 protein is CASSYAPAGQATYEQYF. CDR3 in DNA: TGTGCCAGCAGTTACGCGCCAGCGGGACAGGCTACCTACGAGCAGTACTTC.

The chain carries TRBV3-1 and TRBJ1-3; maybe TRBD1 (6 bases). The V gene lost 4 bases and the J gene lost 4 bases, with 14 bases spanning the gap. CDR1 and CDR2 (germline): LGHDT, YNNKEL (reference sequence). This CDR3 region has 15 residues. CDR3 sequence: CASSPGARRGNTIYF. The CDR3 DNA follows: TGTGCCAGCAGCCCAGGGGCCCGACGGGGAAACACCATATATTTT.

This clonotype was observed a single time. The chain combines TRBV5-1 with TRBJ1-3, with D perhaps TRBD1 (5 bases). Deletions cut 0 bases from V and 4 bases from J, with 20 bases between. This CDR3 spans 18 amino acids. Germline V gene sequence: CDR1 SGHRS, CDR2 YFSETQ. CDR3 DNA: TGCGCCAGCAGCTTGGTGACCGGGACCGGCACGTCCGGAAACACCATATATTTT. This sequence encodes CASSLVTGTGTSGNTIYF.

This clonotype was seen a single time. The chain joins TRBV6-2 or TRBV6-3 to TRBJ2-1; TRBD2 aligns across 12 bases. Losses at the gene ends were 4 bases for V and 7 bases for J; bases not matched to a gene: 8. CDR3 length: 16 residues. In germline, CDR1 is MNHEY, CDR2 SVGEGT. The CDR3 spells CASSFPLAGGRNEQFF. As DNA, the CDR3 is TGTGCCAGCAGTTTCCCACTAGCGGGAGGAAGGAATGAGCAGTTCTTC.

This chain joins TRBV5-1 and TRBJ2-3; possible D gene TRBD1, 6 bases. The CDR3 is made up of 16 amino acids. Germline V CDR1 and CDR2: SGHRS, YFSETQ. Trimming left V 5 bases short and J 0 bases short, with 16 bases between. This CDR3 reads CASREGTSASTDTQYF. CDR3 DNA: TGCGCCAGCAGGGAAGGGACAAGTGCTAGCACAGATACGCAGTATTTT.

The chain combines TRBV6-4 with TRBJ2-5; D gene uncertain. Trimming took off 7 bases at V and 8 bases at J, with 23 bases between the two ends. The CDR3 extends over 15 amino acids. Germline-derived CDR1 and CDR2 are MRHNA and SNTAGT. The CDR3 spells CASKFHSYPRDTQYF. In DNA, the CDR3 is TGTGCCAGCAAATTTCACAGCTACCCAAGAGATACCCAGTACTTC.

The chain has TRBV7-8 and TRBJ1-3, with D tentatively TRBD1 (5 bases). This CDR3 region has 14 residues. CDR1 and CDR2 from the germline V gene are SGHVS and FQNEAQ. V was cut by 6 bases and J by 3 bases, with 12 bases left in between. The CDR3 is CASSSRGGGNTIYF. The CDR3 nucleotides read TGTGCCAGCAGTTCGAGGGGAGGTGGAAACACCATATATTTT.

The CDR3 nucleotides read TGTGCCAGCAGTGAGATGCTAGCGGGAGCGGGAGAGCAGTACTTC. Encoded protein: CASSEMLAGAGEQYF. The gene calls are TRBV6-1 and TRBJ2-7; 10 bases agree with TRBD2. The germline CDR1 and CDR2 sequences are MNHNS and SASEGT. The CDR3 sequence is 15 residues long. V shed 3 bases and J 7 bases; nucleotides not matched to a gene: 9.

This chain connects TRBV7-9 to TRBJ1-2; D uncertain. This CDR3 region has 17 residues. V was shortened by 1 base and J by 2 bases, with 17 bases between the two germline ends. Germline values: CDR1 SEHNR, CDR2 FQNEAQ (reference sequence). For the CDR3, the DNA is TGTGCCAGCAGCTTAGTAGGTGCGGACGCGACCAACTATGGCTACACCTTC. Translated, it gives CASSLVGADATNYGYTF. Full variable domain (rest looked up from reference TRBV7-9 and TRBJ1-2): DTGVSQNPRHKITKRGQNVTFRCDPISEHNRLYWYRQTLGQGPEFLTYFQNEAQLEKSRLLSDRFSAERPKGSFSTLEIQRTEQGDSAMYLCASSLVGADATNYGYTFGSGTRLTVV.

This clonotype was detected a few times. V and J are TRBV7-9 and TRBJ1-1; D ambiguous. Per germline, CDR1 SEHNR and CDR2 FQNEAQ (reference sequence). Trimming cost V 2 bases and J 2 bases, with 3 bases left between them. The CDR3 sequence is 12 residues long. The CDR3: CASSLSNTEAFF. As DNA, the CDR3 is TGTGCCAGCAGCTTATCTAACACTGAAGCTTTCTTT.

The chain carries TRBV15 and TRBJ2-5, with a tentative D call TRBD2 (5 bases). CDR3 size: 14 residues. Trimming shortened V by 1 base and J by 5 bases, and 11 bases separated the two germline ends. Per the germline V gene, CDR1 is LNHNV and CDR2 is YYDKDF (reference sequence). The CDR3 reads CATSRVFREETQYF. The DNA for the CDR3 is TGTGCCACCAGCAGAGTTTTTAGGGAGGAGACCCAGTACTTC.

V usage is TRBV29-1 and J usage is TRBJ2-1; 12 bases match TRBD2. Trimming took 5 bases from V and 3 from J; bases not matched to a gene: 8. The V gene's germline CDR1 is SQVTM and CDR2 ANQGSEA. The CDR3 has 16 residues. CDR3 DNA: TGCAGCGTTTCTAGCGGGAGGGCCAATAACTACAATGAGCAGTTCTTC. This sequence encodes CSVSSGRANNYNEQFF.

This clonotype appeared a single time. The chain couples TRBV2 to TRBJ2-7; D unclear. Trimming took 6 bases from V and 0 from J, leaving 9 bases between them. Germline V CDR1 and CDR2: SNHLY, FYNNEI. The CDR3 is 13 residues long. In DNA, the CDR3 is TGTGCCAGCAGCAACGGGCCCTCCTACGAGCAGTACTTC. It translates to CASSNGPSYEQYF.

This sequence joins TRBV7-9 and TRBJ1-1; D is unresolved. The CDR3 sequence is 15 residues long. Germline V gene sequence: CDR1 SEHNR, CDR2 FQNEAQ (reference sequence). With 0 bases removed from V and 5 bases from J, the gap between germline ends came to 13 bases. CDR3 sequence (DNA): TGTGCCAGCAGCTTAGCGACCCCGGGAGGAACTGAAGCTTTCTTT. Protein sequence: CASSLATPGGTEAFF.

The gene calls are TRBV27 and TRBJ2-3; the D gene is possibly TRBD1 (6 bases). This CDR3 has 12 residues. Looked up from germline, CDR1 is MNHEY and CDR2 is SMNVEV (reference sequence). Trimming took off 11 bases at V and 6 bases at J, with 15 bases between the two ends. As DNA, the CDR3 is TGTGCCTCCTCAGGGGTGGCGGATACGCAGTATTTT. Translating it yields CASSGVADTQYF.

The J gene is TRBJ2-7, the V gene TRBV5-1; weak D call: TRBD2 (5 bases). With 0 bases removed from V and 3 bases from J, the gap between germline ends came to 10 bases. CDR1 SGHRS and CDR2 YFSETQ come from the germline V gene. This CDR3 is 14 amino acids long. Here the CDR3 DNA reads TGCGCCAGCAGCTTGGTGGTGGGAGACTACGAGCAGTACTTC. It codes for CASSLVVGDYEQYF.

The rearrangement links TRBV20-1 to TRBJ1-5, with D tentatively TRBD1 (6 bases). The CDR3 is made up of 15 amino acids. Trimming shortened V by 1 base and J by 2 bases, and 12 bases separated the two germline ends. CDR1 DFQATT and CDR2 SNEGSKA come from the germline V gene (reference sequence). CDR3 nucleotides: TGCAGTGCTAGAGGACAGGCCTGGGGCAATCAGCCCCAGCATTTT. Its translation: CSARGQAWGNQPQHF.

The chain couples TRBV2 to TRBJ2-2; 11 bases agree with TRBD2. Germline V gene sequence: CDR1 SNHLY, CDR2 FYNNEI. The J segment lost 4 bases and the V segment lost 6 bases, leaving 4 bases of the junction unmatched. The CDR3 extends over 15 amino acids. The CDR3 region has the DNA TGTGCCAGCAGGCAAACTAGCGGGAGCACCGGGGAGCTGTTTTTT. This encodes CASRQTSGSTGELFF.

The count of this clonotype is one. The CDR3 sequence: CAWDGQGYTDTQYF. In DNA form, the CDR3 reads TGTGCCTGGGACGGACAGGGTTATACAGATACGCAGTATTTT. The rearrangement joins TRBV30 to TRBJ2-3; 8 bases agree with TRBD1. With 5 bases clipped from V and 3 bases from J, the junction kept 7 bases outside the gene matches. The CDR3 consists of 14 residues. From germline, CDR1 is GTSNPN and CDR2 SVGIG (reference sequence).

This clonotype was detected only once. This chain links TRBV28 with TRBJ2-7; D is possibly TRBD1 (6 bases). Germline assignment: CDR1 MDHEN and CDR2 SYDVKM. V shed 6 bases and J shed 7 bases, with 19 bases lying between them. This CDR3 is 14 amino acids long. The chain's CDR3 is CASSSGQPPGEQYF. CDR3 nucleotide sequence: TGTGCCAGCAGCAGCGGACAGCCCCCTGGGGAGCAGTACTTC.

The gene calls are TRBV3-1 and TRBJ1-3; D possibly corresponds to TRBD1 (5 bases). Trimming shortened V by 1 base and J by 4 bases, and 11 bases separated the two germline ends. CDR1 is LGHDT and CDR2 is YNNKEL in the germline V gene (reference sequence). The CDR3 has 15 amino acids. The CDR3 loop is CASSQAPGRGNTIYF. CDR3 bases: TGTGCCAGCAGCCAAGCCCCGGGACGAGGAAACACCATATATTTT. The complete variable domain, with remaining parts taken from reference TRBV3-1 and TRBJ1-3, reads DTAVSQTPKYLVTQMGNDKSIKCEQNLGHDTMYWYKQDSKKFLKIMFSYNNKELIINETVPNRFSPKSPDKAHLNLHINSLELGDSAVYFCASSQAPGRGNTIYFGEGSWLTVV.

V gene TRBV29-1 combines with J gene TRBJ2-5; a weak D match, TRBD1 (7 bases). CDR3 length: 14 residues. Germline V gene sequence: CDR1 SQVTM, CDR2 ANQGSEA. V lost 8 bases to trimming and J lost 2 bases, with 18 bases between them. As DNA, the CDR3 is TGCAGCATAATCCTGGGGGGACAGCAAGAGACCCAGTACTTC. Translating gives CSIILGGQQETQYF.

The chain joins TRBV6-1 to TRBJ2-7; tentatively, D is TRBD2 (5 bases). V was trimmed by 1 base and J by 5 bases, leaving 12 bases between them. Germline V gene sequence: CDR1 MNHNS, CDR2 SASEGT. There are 14 residues in the CDR3. CDR3 sequence reads: CASSEGGFLNEQYF. Written as DNA, the CDR3 is TGTGCCAGCAGTGAAGGAGGGTTTTTGAACGAGCAGTACTTC.

The chain has TRBV11-1 and TRBJ2-7; perhaps TRBD1 as D (6 bases). Trimming pared 6 bases from V and 5 bases from J, leaving 14 bases between. Germline CDR1 and CDR2: SGHAT and FQDESV (reference sequence). This CDR3 spans 13 amino acids. The CDR3 region is CASRFTGNNEQYF. The CDR3 DNA reads as TGTGCCAGCAGATTCACAGGGAACAACGAGCAGTACTTC.